Sequencing of this T cell receptor beta chain was carried out in a study of blood T cell repertoires in COVID-19. This CDR3 is 16 amino acids long. V shed 2 bases and J shed 2 bases, with 17 bases lying between them. Looked up from germline, CDR1 is SGHRS and CDR2 is YFSETQ. Some clones are missing from TCRdb's copy, which holds only in-frame ones; the method was immunoSEQ multiplex PCR. This table has roughly 160,000 clones, roughly 78% appearing once. The receptor was isolated from a woman aged 60-75 years with COVID-19, enrolled during active disease. The sample consisted of peripheral blood. The V gene is TRBV5-1, the J gene TRBJ2-7; perhaps TRBD1 as D (5 bases). CDR3 loop: CASSFPGRDEPYEQYV. The CDR3 DNA follows: TGCGCCAGCAGCTTCCCCGGCAGGGATGAGCCCTACGAGCAGTACGTC.